This T cell receptor (beta chain) is from a study of cytomegalovirus exposure and HLA in healthy donors. PCR amplification relied on 60 Vbeta primers (plus 13 Jbeta primers). Some clones are missing from TCRdb's copy, which holds only in-frame ones; the method was immunoSEQ multiplex PCR. This sample has about 130,000 clones; around three quarters occur once, and the top ten carry over 2%. Concerning this clone itself: Antigen unknown.

Study results and limitations: About 87% or about 30% of the time was how often most TCR beta V segments were productive, according to an earlier analysis. Several of the most significant clusters appeared, in a later analysis, to be linked to common viral pathogens.

The specimen sequenced was PBMCs. The clonotype was recovered from a woman aged 60-75 years in good health and CMV-seropositive.

The CDR3, as DNA: TGTGCCAGCAGCCTCACTGAAGCTTTCTTT. The encoded protein is CASSLTEAFF. This chain links TRBV7-9 with TRBJ1-1; D remains unclear. In germline, CDR1 is SEHNR, CDR2 FQNEAQ (reference sequence). The germline V and J ends were trimmed by 5 bases and 4 bases, with 2 bases remaining between them. CDR3 length equals 10 residues.